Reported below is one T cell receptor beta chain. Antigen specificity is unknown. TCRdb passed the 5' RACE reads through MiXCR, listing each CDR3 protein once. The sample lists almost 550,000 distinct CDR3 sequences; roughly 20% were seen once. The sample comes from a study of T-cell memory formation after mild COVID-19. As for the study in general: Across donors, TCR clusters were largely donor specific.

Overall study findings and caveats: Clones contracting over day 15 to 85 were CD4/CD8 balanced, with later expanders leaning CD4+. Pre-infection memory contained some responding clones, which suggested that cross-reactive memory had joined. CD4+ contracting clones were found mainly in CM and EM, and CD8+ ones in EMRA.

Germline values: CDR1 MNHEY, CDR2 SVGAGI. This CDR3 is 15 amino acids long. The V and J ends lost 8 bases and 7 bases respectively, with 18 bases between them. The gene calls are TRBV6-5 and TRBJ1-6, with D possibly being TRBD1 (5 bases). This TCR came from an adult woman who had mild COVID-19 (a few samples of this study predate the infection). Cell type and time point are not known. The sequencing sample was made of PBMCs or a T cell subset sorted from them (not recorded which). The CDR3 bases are TGTGCCAGCTCTGAGAGGGTAGGGGTGAATTCACCCCTCCACTTT. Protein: CASSERVGVNSPLHF.